The 18 T cell receptor beta chains below come from one sample, sequenced in a study of blood T cell repertoires in COVID-19. Here immunoSEQ multiplex PCR was the method, and the copy in TCRdb shows in-frame clones only, minus some. Among around 50,000 clones listed, 75% to 80% were seen once. The sample comprised peripheral blood. Receptors were obtained from a human donor with active or convalescent COVID-19. The donor label of this sample is uncertain.

The rearrangement uses TRBV5-1 and TRBJ2-3, with 11 bases matching TRBD2. Unmatched junction bases numbered 4, after V lost 2 bases and J lost 2 bases. Per germline, CDR1 SGHRS and CDR2 YFSETQ. This CDR3 contains 16 residues. The CDR3 DNA is TGCGCCAGCAGCTTCACTAGCGGGAGTATCACAGATACGCAGTATTTT. Residues: CASSFTSGSITDTQYF. Based on the CDR3 plus reference TRBV5-1 and TRBJ2-3, the full variable domain is KAGVTQTPRYLIKTRGQQVTLSCSPISGHRSVSWYQQTPGQGLQFLFEYFSETQRNKGNFPGRFSGRQFSNSRSEMNVSTLELGDSALYLCASSFTSGSITDTQYFGPGTRLTVL.

This chain joins TRBV5-1 and TRBJ2-7, with 12 bases fitting TRBD1. This CDR3 has 14 amino acids. The germline V gene has CDR1 SGHRS and CDR2 YFSETQ. Trimming at V came to 2 bases and at J to 6 bases, leaving 3 bases not matched to a gene. The CDR3: CASSFGTGGFEQYF. For the CDR3, the DNA is TGCGCCAGCAGCTTCGGGACAGGGGGCTTCGAGCAGTACTTC.

The chain combines TRBV7-3 with TRBJ1-1; the D gene is possibly TRBD1 (6 bases). Germline CDR1 reads SGHTA; CDR2 reads FQGTGA. The CDR3 totals 15 residues. Trimming stripped 2 bases from V and 3 bases from J, with 13 bases between. The CDR3 DNA reads as TGTGCCAGCAGCTTAGGGGGCACAAAGGACACTGAAGCTTTCTTT. It is translated as CASSLGGTKDTEAFF.

This clone was counted at least ten times. This rearrangement joins TRBV12-3 or TRBV12-4 to TRBJ2-2; D is ambiguous. Trimming pared 10 bases from V and 4 bases from J, leaving 13 bases between. The CDR3 loop spans 13 amino acids. CDR3 nucleotide sequence: TGTGCCACCGCACTCCTCGGCACCGGGGAGCTGTTTTTT. Its protein is CATALLGTGELFF.

This clone was observed a handful of times. The V gene is TRBV18, the J gene TRBJ2-7; D remains ambiguous. The germline V gene has CDR1 KGHSH and CDR2 LQKENI. The CDR3 has 15 residues. The V end was cut by 2 bases, the J end by 4 bases, with 15 bases between. CDR3: CASSPSLTVSYEQYF. CDR3 coding DNA: TGTGCCAGCTCACCATCACTTACCGTAAGTTACGAGCAGTACTTC.

The rearrangement uses TRBV4-2 and TRBJ2-7; TRBD2 matches 11 bases. From germline, CDR1 is LGHNA and CDR2 YNFKEQ. V shed 4 bases and J 3 bases; nucleotides not matched to a gene: 8. This CDR3 comprises 16 residues. CDR3 in DNA: TGTGCCAGCAGCCCGCAAACTAGCGGGAGATACTACGAGCAGTACTTC. This sequence encodes CASSPQTSGRYYEQYF.

This sequence joins TRBV7-6 and TRBJ2-7, with TRBD1 identical over 9 bases. The CDR3 has 16 residues. V gave up 4 bases and J gave up 2 bases; unmatched junction bases: 9. Germline CDR1 SGHVS, CDR2 FNYEAQ. CDR3 sequence reads: CASSSRTGVHTYEQYF. In nucleotides, the CDR3 is TGTGCCAGCAGCTCCAGGACAGGGGTCCATACCTACGAGCAGTACTTC.

The rearrangement links TRBV7-9 to TRBJ2-5, with unresolved D. Germline CDR1 is SEHNR and CDR2 is FQNEAQ (reference sequence). This CDR3 is built from 12 residues. The V and J ends lost 1 base and 5 bases respectively, with 5 bases between them. The chain's CDR3 is CASSLVSETQYF. Here the CDR3 DNA reads TGTGCCAGCAGCTTAGTGTCGGAGACCCAGTACTTC.

This chain joins TRBV7-3 and TRBJ2-6; 7 bases are shared with TRBD2. The CDR3 is made up of 18 amino acids. Germline V gene sequence: CDR1 SGHTA, CDR2 FQGTGA. The V gene end was trimmed by 5 bases and the J gene end by 0 bases; junction bases not matched to a gene: 10. CDR3 in DNA: TGTGCCAGCAGCCTCACGGTGCGGGAGCGCTCTGGGGCCAACGTCCTGACTTTC. This codes for CASSLTVRERSGANVLTF.

This CDR3 reads CASSQAHEAGGTSGYTF. The CDR3 DNA reads TGCGCCAGCAGCCAAGCTCACGAAGCCGGGGGAACGAGTGGCTACACCTTC. This chain links TRBV4-1 with TRBJ1-2; the D gene is possibly TRBD1 (5 bases). The V end lost 1 base, the J end lost 7 bases, and 22 bases lay between the germline ends. Germline lookup yields CDR1 MGHRA and CDR2 YSYEKL. The CDR3 has 17 residues.

CDR3: CASSTGRETQYF. The DNA for the CDR3 is TGCGCCAGCAGCACGGGTCGAGAGACCCAGTACTTC. This chain links TRBV5-1 with TRBJ2-5; D remains unclear. Germline loops: CDR1 SGHRS, CDR2 YFSETQ. V shed 4 bases and J shed 4 bases, with 8 bases lying between them. This CDR3 has 12 amino acids.

This clone was observed a few times. This chain joins TRBV3-1 (or the pseudogene TRBV3-2) and TRBJ2-1; tentatively, D is TRBD2 (6 bases). V shed 6 bases and J shed 6 bases, with 18 bases lying between them. This CDR3 has 15 amino acids. In germline, CDR1 is LGHDT, CDR2 YNNKEL (reference sequence). CDR3: CASSRELGPGNEQFF. The DNA for the CDR3 is TGTGCCAGCAGTCGGGAGCTGGGTCCAGGCAATGAGCAGTTCTTC.

J is TRBJ1-2 and V is TRBV29-1, with TRBD1 matching over 7 bases. CDR3 length equals 13 residues. The V segment lost 5 bases and the J segment 8 bases; nucleotides outside the gene matches: 11. Germline V lookup: CDR1 SQVTM, CDR2 ANQGSEA. CDR3 DNA sequence: TGCAGCGTTCTTACACAGGGGAACGGGGGCTACACCTTC. It encodes CSVLTQGNGGYTF.

V is TRBV30 and J is TRBJ2-7, with 8 bases lining up with TRBD1. Looked up from germline, CDR1 is GTSNPN and CDR2 is SVGIG (reference sequence). With 4 bases clipped from V and 1 base from J, the junction kept 6 bases outside the gene matches. There are 14 residues in the CDR3. This chain's CDR3 is CAWKGTGVSYEQYF. The CDR3 DNA reads TGTGCCTGGAAAGGGACAGGAGTTTCCTACGAGCAGTACTTC.

This chain joins TRBV18 and TRBJ1-5, with D possibly being TRBD1 (5 bases). CDR1 and CDR2 (germline): KGHSH, LQKENI. Between the trimmed V and J ends, which lost 2 bases and 4 bases, there was a span of 9 bases. The CDR3 has 14 residues. CDR3 nucleotide sequence: TGTGCCAGCTCACCAGGTAGGGGAAATCAGCCCCAGCATTTT. It is translated as CASSPGRGNQPQHF.

The chain carries TRBV12-5 and TRBJ1-5; D unresolved. Trimming pared 4 bases from V and 3 bases from J, leaving 4 bases between. Looked up from germline, CDR1 is LGHNT and CDR2 is FRNRAP. CDR3 length equals 12 residues. The CDR3 region is CASGSPNQPQHF. The CDR3 nucleotides read TGTGCTAGTGGTTCTCCCAATCAGCCCCAGCATTTT. Full variable domain (missing parts from reference TRBV12-5 and TRBJ1-5): DARVTQTPRHKVTEMGQEVTMRCQPILGHNTVFWYRQTMMQGLELLAYFRNRAPLDDSGMPKDRFSAEMPDATLATLKIQPSEPRDSAVYFCASGSPNQPQHFGDGTRLSIL.

The chain joins TRBV7-9 to TRBJ1-3; 7 nucleotides align to TRBD1. The CDR3 runs to 14 residues. Unmatched junction bases numbered 9, after V lost 10 bases and J lost 3 bases. From germline, CDR1 is SEHNR and CDR2 FQNEAQ (reference sequence). The CDR3 reads CATPSPGGGNTIYF. The CDR3 bases are TGTGCCACCCCGAGCCCAGGGGGTGGAAACACCATATATTTT.

In nucleotides, the CDR3 is TGCGCCAGCAGCCTAAACTTGGACAGGGGTCAGCCCCAGCATTTT. It yields the protein CASSLNLDRGQPQHF. The genes are TRBV5-1 and TRBJ1-5, with TRBD1 matching over 9 bases. Germline V CDR1 and CDR2: SGHRS, YFSETQ. J was trimmed by 6 bases and V by 4 bases; bases with no gene match: 8. The CDR3 runs 15 residues.